The clone carrying this T cell receptor beta chain appeared a few times. Patients from Seattle were sampled longitudinally, starting during active infection. The data were obtained in a study of blood T cell repertoires in COVID-19. The wider study: T cells, B-cell-depleted T cells, or PBMCs supplied cDNA or gDNA.

TCRdb keeps only in-frame clones here, not all; method: immunoSEQ multiplex PCR. Of more than 200,000 clones listed, around 89% were seen once; the top ten hold 5% to 6.5%. In germline, CDR1 is MGHDK, CDR2 SYGVNS. The CDR3 length is 14 residues. The V and J ends lost 8 bases and 4 bases, in that order; junction bases with no gene match: 7. Sequenced sample: peripheral blood. The receptor was derived from a woman in her 30s with COVID-19, enrolled during active disease. The chain uses TRBV25-1 and TRBJ1-5; 8 bases are shared with TRBD1. CDR3 coding DNA: TGTGCCAGCCCTCCTAGACAGGGGAATCAGCCCCAGCATTTT. Translating it yields CASPPRQGNQPQHF. The entire variable domain, with the rest obtained from reference TRBV25-1 and TRBJ1-5, is as follows: EADIYQTPRYLVIGTGKKITLECSQTMGHDKMYWYQQDPGMELHLIHYSYGVNSTEKGDLSSESTVSRIRTEHFPLTLESARPSHTSQYLCASPPRQGNQPQHFGDGTRLSIL.